This T cell receptor beta chain was retrieved from a study of blood T cells in healthy people across ages. Whole-study context: Every two T cells gave about one barcoded beta molecule via template switching.

The authors ran a second PCR of 7 to 11 cycles using a sample-barcoded 5' primer and a J-beta primer mix. MiXCR was run by TCRdb on the 5' RACE reads, yielding one entry per CDR3 protein. The profile shows roughly 730,000 distinct CDR3 sequences, 56% of them singletons. This CDR3 comprises 14 residues. The ends were cut back, 7 bases at V and 2 bases at J, with 13 bases in the middle. The germline V gene encodes CDR1 MNHEY and CDR2 SVGAGI. This receptor was obtained from a man between 40 and 49 years old in good health. Sequenced: blood. V and J are TRBV6-5 and TRBJ2-3, with no clear D. The DNA for the CDR3 is TGTGCCAGCACCTTCGGATCGAACACAGATACGCAGTATTTT. This encodes CASTFGSNTDTQYF.